The entry that follows covers one TCR beta chain sequence. The antigen is undetermined. This sample is drawn from a study of lymphopenia after photon versus proton radiotherapy. Study-level results: Relative stability marked proton patients; photon patients lost diversity and naive cells.

Method: immunoSEQ multiplex PCR; TCRdb's copy keeps in-frame clones and lacks some. The sample lists some 28,000 clones; over 75% were seen once. With V trimmed by 4 bases and J by 2 bases, 2 bases remained unmatched. This CDR3 has 16 residues. Germline assignment: CDR1 SGHTA and CDR2 FQGTGA. Sequencing used peripheral blood, obtained from a patient treated with photon-based radiotherapy. The TCR originated in a man aged 50 or older with gastric cancer. The rearrangement joins TRBV7-3 to TRBJ2-5; the match to TRBD2 covers 15 bases. The CDR3 DNA reads as TGTGCCAGCAGCTCGGGACTAGCGGGGGGACAAGAGACCCAGTACTTC. Encoded protein: CASSSGLAGGQETQYF.